This T cell receptor beta chain derives from a study of OX40 agonist ivuxolimab in advanced cancers. TCRdb keeps only in-frame clones here, not all; method: immunoSEQ multiplex PCR. Found here are tens of thousands of clones, roughly nine tenths of them singletons; the top ten hold over 4%. Germline assignment: CDR1 LNHDA and CDR2 SQIVND (reference sequence). CDR3 length: 16 residues. The J segment lost 7 bases and the V segment lost 1 base, leaving 9 bases of the junction unmatched. Specimen: CD4+ or CD8+ T cells sorted from blood, collected in a trial of the OX40 agonist ivuxolimab. This sequence was found in an adult with an advanced solid tumor such as melanoma, head and neck, liver or kidney cancer. V usage is TRBV19 and J usage is TRBJ2-5; 10 bases align to TRBD1. As DNA, the CDR3 is TGTGCCAGTAGTATAGGCCAGACAGGGGGCCAGGGGACCCAGTACTTC. It translates to CASSIGQTGGQGTQYF.